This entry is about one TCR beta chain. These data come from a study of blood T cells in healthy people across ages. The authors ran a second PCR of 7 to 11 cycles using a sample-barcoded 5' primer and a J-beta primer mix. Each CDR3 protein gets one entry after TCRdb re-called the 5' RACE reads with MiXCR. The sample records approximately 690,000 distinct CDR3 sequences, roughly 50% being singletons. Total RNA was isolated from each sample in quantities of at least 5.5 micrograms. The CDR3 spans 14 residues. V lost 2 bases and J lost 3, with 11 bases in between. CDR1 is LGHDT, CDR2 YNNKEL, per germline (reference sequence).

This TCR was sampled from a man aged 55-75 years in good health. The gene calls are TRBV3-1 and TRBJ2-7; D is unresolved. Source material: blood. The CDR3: CASSQNSQHYEQYF. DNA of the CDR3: TGTGCCAGCAGCCAAAACTCCCAGCACTACGAGCAGTACTTC.